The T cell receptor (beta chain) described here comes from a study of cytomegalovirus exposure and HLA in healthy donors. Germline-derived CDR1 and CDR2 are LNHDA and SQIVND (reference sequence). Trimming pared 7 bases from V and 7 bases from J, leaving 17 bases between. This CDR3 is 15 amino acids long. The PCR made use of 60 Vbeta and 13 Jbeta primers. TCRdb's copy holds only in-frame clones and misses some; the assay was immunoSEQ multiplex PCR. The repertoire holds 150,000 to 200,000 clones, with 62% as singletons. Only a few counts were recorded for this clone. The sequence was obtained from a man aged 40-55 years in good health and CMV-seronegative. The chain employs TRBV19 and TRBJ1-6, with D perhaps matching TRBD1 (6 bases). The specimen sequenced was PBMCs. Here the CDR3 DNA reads TGTGCCAGTACCCCAGGTACAGGGAAGAATTCACCCCTCCACTTT. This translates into CASTPGTGKNSPLHF.